The entry below describes one T cell receptor beta chain. Its antigen is unidentified. The record originates from a study of T cell responses to AZD1222 COVID-19 vaccine. On the study more broadly: Timing groups of about 4 and about 12 weeks for second doses were pooled.

CDR1 is MDHEN and CDR2 is SYDVKM in the germline V gene. V lost 10 bases and J 2 bases, leaving 17 bases between the germline ends. This CDR3 spans 14 amino acids. Sequencing used immunoSEQ multiplex PCR; TCRdb keeps in-frame clones, though not all of them. The sample has 100,000 to 150,000 clones, over 75% seen once. General observations from the study: Reportedly, nearly half of unique spike TCRs recognized epitopes outside B.1.351/B.1.1.7 mutations. None of the repertoires were sampled until the peak T cell response had passed.

The clonotype comes from an adult in good health. The sample in question was peripheral blood, obtained on day 0 of AZD1222 vaccination. J is TRBJ1-1 and V is TRBV28; D is perhaps TRBD1 (5 bases). CDR3 sequence reads: CATRGAGSNTEAFF. The CDR3, as DNA: TGTGCCACCCGCGGGGCAGGCTCAAACACTGAAGCTTTCTTT.